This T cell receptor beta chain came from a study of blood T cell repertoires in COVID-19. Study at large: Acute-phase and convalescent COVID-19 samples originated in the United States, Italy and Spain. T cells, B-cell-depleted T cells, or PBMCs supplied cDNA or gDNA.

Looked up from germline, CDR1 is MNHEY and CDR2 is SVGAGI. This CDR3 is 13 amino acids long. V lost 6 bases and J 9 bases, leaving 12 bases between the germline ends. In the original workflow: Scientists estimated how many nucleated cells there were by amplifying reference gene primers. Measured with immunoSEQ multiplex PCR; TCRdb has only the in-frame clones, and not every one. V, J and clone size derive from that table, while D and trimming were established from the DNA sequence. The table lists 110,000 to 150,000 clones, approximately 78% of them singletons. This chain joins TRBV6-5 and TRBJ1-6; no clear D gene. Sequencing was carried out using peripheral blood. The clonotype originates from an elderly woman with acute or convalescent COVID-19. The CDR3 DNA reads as TGTGCCAGCAGGCAAGGAGGAATTTCACCCCTCCACTTT. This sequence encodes CASRQGGISPLHF.